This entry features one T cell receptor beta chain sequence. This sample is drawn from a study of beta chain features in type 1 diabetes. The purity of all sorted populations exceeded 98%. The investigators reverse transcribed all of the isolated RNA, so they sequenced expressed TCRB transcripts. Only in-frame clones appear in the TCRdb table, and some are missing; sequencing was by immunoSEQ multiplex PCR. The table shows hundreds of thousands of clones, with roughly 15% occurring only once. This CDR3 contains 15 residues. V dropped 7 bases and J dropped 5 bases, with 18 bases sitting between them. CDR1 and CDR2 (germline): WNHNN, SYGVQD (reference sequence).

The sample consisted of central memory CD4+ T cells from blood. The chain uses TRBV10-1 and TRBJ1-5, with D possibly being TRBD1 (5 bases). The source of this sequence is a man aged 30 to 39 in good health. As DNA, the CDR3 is TGCGCCAGCACCCGAGGGACCGAAGGGTATCAGCCCCAGCATTTT. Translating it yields CASTRGTEGYQPQHF.